These 30 T cell receptor beta chains were all obtained from the same sample, sequenced in a study of OX40 agonist ivuxolimab in advanced cancers. Repertoires were generated with immunoSEQ multiplex PCR, while TCRdb's copy carries only in-frame clones and drops some. This sample carries more than 65,000 clones, more than 70% of them seen once, and the ten largest clones take about 0.6%. Specimen: CD4+ or CD8+ T cells sorted from blood, collected in a trial of the OX40 agonist ivuxolimab. The receptors come from an adult with an advanced solid tumor such as melanoma, head and neck, liver or kidney cancer.

The J gene is TRBJ1-1, the V gene TRBV5-4; no definite D call. V gave up 4 bases and J gave up 1 base, with 11 bases separating them. This CDR3 is built from 14 residues. Germline V CDR1 and CDR2: SGHNT, YYREEE (reference sequence). The CDR3 nucleotides read TGTGCCAGCAGCGTAAGTCGGAGGAACACTGAAGCTTTCTTT. Its protein product is CASSVSRRNTEAFF.

The chain combines TRBV9 with TRBJ2-3, with a possible D match to TRBD2 (7 bases). There are 16 residues in the CDR3. V dropped 0 bases and J dropped 4 bases, with 15 bases sitting between them. Germline loops: CDR1 SGDLS, CDR2 YYNGEE. CDR3 sequence: CASSVGPGGPSDTQYF. The CDR3 DNA sequence: TGTGCCAGCAGCGTAGGGCCGGGGGGCCCTTCAGATACGCAGTATTTT.

The chain couples TRBV9 to TRBJ2-1; TRBD2 aligns across 8 bases. The CDR3 is 15 amino acids. Germline V CDR1 and CDR2: SGDLS, YYNGEE. Trimming at V came to 6 bases and at J to 0 bases, leaving 5 bases not matched to a gene. The CDR3 nucleotides are TGTGCCAGCAACAGCGGGGGAAGCTCCTACAATGAGCAGTTCTTC. Translating it yields CASNSGGSSYNEQFF.

The gene calls are TRBV11-2 and TRBJ1-5; D gene uncertain. V lost 2 bases and J lost 3, with 8 bases in between. Per germline, CDR1 SGHAT and CDR2 FQNNGV. The CDR3 contains 14 residues. Here the CDR3 DNA reads TGTGCCAGCAGCTTAAGTACATTCAATCAGCCCCAGCATTTT. This gives the protein CASSLSTFNQPQHF.

The chain couples TRBV6-6 to TRBJ1-1; no clear D. Germline V CDR1 and CDR2: MNHNY, SVGAGI (reference sequence). Trimming removed 2 bases from V and 4 bases from J, with 5 bases in between. CDR3 length equals 12 residues. This CDR3 is CASSYEATEAFF. The DNA of the CDR3 is TGTGCCAGCAGTTACGAGGCCACTGAAGCTTTCTTT.

The genes are TRBV2 and TRBJ2-2; 13 positions agree with TRBD2. The CDR3 extends over 15 amino acids. V was pared by 6 bases and J by 5 bases, with 3 bases of the junction left unmatched. The germline CDR1 and CDR2 sequences are SNHLY and FYNNEI. The CDR3 reads CASRATSGGTGELFF. The CDR3 DNA sequence: TGTGCCAGCAGGGCGACTAGCGGGGGGACCGGGGAGCTGTTTTTT.

The chain employs TRBV5-4 and TRBJ2-7; the D gene is possibly TRBD1 (6 bases). The V end lost 2 bases, the J end lost 0 bases, and 15 bases lay between the germline ends. The CDR3 runs to 16 residues. CDR1 SGHNT and CDR2 YYREEE come from the germline V gene (reference sequence). This CDR3 is CASSLTQGTISYEQYF. In nucleotides, the CDR3 is TGTGCCAGCAGCTTAACGCAGGGGACAATCTCCTACGAGCAGTACTTC.

This chain uses TRBV4-1 with TRBJ2-7; a possible D gene is TRBD2 (7 bases). With 1 base removed from V and 2 bases from J, the gap between germline ends came to 18 bases. The CDR3 totals 17 residues. Germline values: CDR1 MGHRA, CDR2 YSYEKL. The CDR3 nucleotides read TGCGCCAGCAGCCAAGGAATGTCGGGGGGCTCAACCTACGAGCAGTACTTC. As protein: CASSQGMSGGSTYEQYF.

The V gene is TRBV5-4, the J gene TRBJ2-5; the D is unclear. This CDR3 is built from 15 residues. Germline V gene data show CDR1 as SGHNT and CDR2 as YYREEE (reference sequence). V shed 3 bases and J shed 5 bases, with 17 bases lying between them. The CDR3 loop is CASSSLSSDRETQYF. The CDR3 DNA follows: TGTGCCAGCAGCTCTCTCAGCAGCGATAGGGAGACCCAGTACTTC.

This chain uses TRBV5-8 with TRBJ2-7, with D perhaps matching TRBD2 (6 bases). Trimming removed 4 bases at V and 6 bases at J, with 20 bases between. This CDR3 is 15 amino acids long. The germline CDR1 and CDR2 sequences are SGHTS and YDEGEE. The CDR3: CASSMGLLRIGEQYF. The CDR3 coding sequence is TGTGCCAGCAGCATGGGACTTCTGAGGATCGGCGAGCAGTACTTC.

The chain is built from TRBV11-2 and TRBJ2-7; tentative D call: TRBD1 (6 bases). The CDR3 spans 13 residues. Germline CDR1 SGHAT, CDR2 FQNNGV. V shed 3 bases and J shed 1 base, with 7 bases lying between them. Here the CDR3 DNA reads TGTGCCAGCAGCTTGGGACAATCCTACGAGCAGTACTTC. Translating gives CASSLGQSYEQYF.

This sequence joins TRBV5-8 and TRBJ2-3; D gene unclear. With 0 bases removed from V and 4 bases from J, the gap between germline ends came to 9 bases. The germline V gene has CDR1 SGHTS and CDR2 YDEGEE. The length of the CDR3 is 14 residues. The CDR3 coding sequence is TGTGCCAGCAGCTTGGATAGGGCCGCAGATACGCAGTATTTT. Translation: CASSLDRAADTQYF.

The chain is built from TRBV9 and TRBJ2-2, with D maybe TRBD2 (5 bases). Deletions cut 4 bases from V and 5 bases from J, with 12 bases between. Germline V CDR1 and CDR2: SGDLS, YYNGEE. The CDR3 length is 14 residues. The CDR3 nucleotides read TGTGCCAGCAGCCCCCGGACGGGGACCGGGGAGCTGTTTTTT. Its protein product is CASSPRTGTGELFF.

This chain links TRBV13 with TRBJ2-4, with 7 bases identical to TRBD1. Germline lookup yields CDR1 PRHDT and CDR2 FYEKMQ (reference sequence). The CDR3 extends over 14 amino acids. The ends lost 5 bases at V and 6 bases at J; junction bases unmatched: 7. CDR3 sequence: CASSPSRQGNIQYF. The CDR3 DNA reads TGTGCCAGCAGCCCTAGCCGACAGGGAAACATTCAGTACTTC. The complete variable domain, with remaining parts taken from reference TRBV13 and TRBJ2-4, reads AAGVIQSPRHLIKEKRETATLKCYPIPRHDTVYWYQQGPGQDPQFLISFYEKMQSDKGSIPDRFSAQQFSDYHSELNMSSLELGDSALYFCASSPSRQGNIQYFGAGTRLSVL.

This chain uses TRBV28 with TRBJ1-1; a possible D gene is TRBD1 (6 bases). This CDR3 comprises 16 residues. CDR1 is MDHEN and CDR2 is SYDVKM in the germline V gene. Deletions cut 5 bases from V and 1 base from J, with 17 bases between. The CDR3 reads CASSELTGQKNTEAFF. The CDR3 DNA follows: TGTGCCAGCAGTGAATTGACGGGACAAAAGAACACTGAAGCTTTCTTT.

V usage is TRBV6-5 and J usage is TRBJ2-5; 8 nucleotides match TRBD2. The V gene end was trimmed by 2 bases and the J gene end by 5 bases; junction bases not matched to a gene: 7. The CDR3 length is 15 residues. The V gene's germline CDR1 is MNHEY and CDR2 SVGAGI. The CDR3 nucleotides read TGTGCCAGCAGTTACGGGACTAGTAGGGTTGAGACCCAGTACTTC. Translation: CASSYGTSRVETQYF.

The chain is built from TRBV2 and TRBJ1-2; maybe TRBD1 (5 bases). Looked up from germline, CDR1 is SNHLY and CDR2 is FYNNEI. Trimming took 6 bases from V and 4 from J, leaving 15 bases between them. CDR3 length: 14 residues. The CDR3 spells CASSLTGGVYGYTF. The CDR3 DNA is TGTGCCAGCAGCCTAACGGGAGGGGTCTATGGCTACACCTTC.

The rearrangement uses TRBV4-1 and TRBJ1-6; 8 positions agree with TRBD1. The CDR3 extends over 21 amino acids. V lost 3 bases, J lost 8 bases, and 24 bases stayed unmatched. The germline V gene has CDR1 MGHRA and CDR2 YSYEKL. The CDR3 DNA reads as TGCGCCAGCAGCCACGTCACCTCCGGGACAGGAGTTTTGAGATTGGATTCACCCCTCCACTTT. Translation gives CASSHVTSGTGVLRLDSPLHF.

The J gene is TRBJ2-2, the V gene TRBV6-5, with unresolved D. Looked up from germline, CDR1 is MNHEY and CDR2 is SVGAGI. Trimming pared 6 bases from V and 5 bases from J, leaving 10 bases between. This CDR3 is 13 amino acids long. In nucleotides, the CDR3 is TGTGCCAGCAGACCCGGTGAGACCGGGGAGCTGTTTTTT. It codes for CASRPGETGELFF.

The J gene is TRBJ2-5, the V gene TRBV10-2, with 9 bases aligning to TRBD1. CDR1 is WSHSY, CDR2 SAAADI, per germline. The CDR3 is 14 amino acids. The ends lost 6 bases at V and 4 bases at J; junction bases unmatched: 6. CDR3 coding DNA: TGCGCCAGCAGAACAGGGGGCTTCGGAGAGACCCAGTACTTC. This sequence encodes CASRTGGFGETQYF.

The V gene is TRBV9, the J gene TRBJ2-1, with 10 positions matching TRBD2. The trim removed 0 bases at V and 4 bases at J, leaving 4 bases unmatched. The CDR3 extends over 16 amino acids. Looked up from germline, CDR1 is SGDLS and CDR2 is YYNGEE. In nucleotides, the CDR3 is TGTGCCAGCAGCGTAGGCGGACTAGCGGCATACAATGAGCAGTTCTTC. Its protein product is CASSVGGLAAYNEQFF.

This rearrangement joins TRBV18 to TRBJ1-3; no clear D gene. Germline V gene lookup returns CDR1 KGHSH and CDR2 LQKENI. Trimming left V 2 bases short and J 0 bases short, with 14 bases between. This CDR3 contains 17 residues. The CDR3: CASSPNRPSLSGNTIYF. The CDR3 DNA is TGTGCCAGCTCACCAAACAGACCCTCACTCTCTGGAAACACCATATATTTT.

The V gene is TRBV11-2, the J gene TRBJ2-2; TRBD2 might be the D (6 bases). CDR1 and CDR2 from the germline V gene are SGHAT and FQNNGV. Trimming took 0 bases from V and 5 from J, leaving 16 bases between them. This CDR3 is built from 17 residues. The CDR3 DNA sequence: TGTGCCAGCAGCTTAGATCGGATCAGCGCGGGGACCGGGGAGCTGTTTTTT. It specifies CASSLDRISAGTGELFF.

V usage is TRBV11-2 and J usage is TRBJ1-2; D call uncertain. Germline V gene lookup returns CDR1 SGHAT and CDR2 FQNNGV. The CDR3 is 12 amino acids. The germline V and J ends were trimmed by 5 bases and 2 bases, with 6 bases remaining between them. The CDR3, as DNA: TGTGCCAGCAGCGACGGAAACTATGGCTACACCTTC. It yields the protein CASSDGNYGYTF.

This clone came up once. This rearrangement joins TRBV7-9 to TRBJ2-1, with D possibly being TRBD2 (6 bases). Germline V gene lookup returns CDR1 SEHNR and CDR2 FQNEAQ (reference sequence). The CDR3 is 15 residues long. V shed 0 bases and J shed 8 bases, with 14 bases lying between them. This CDR3 reads CASSLAGGTGDEQFF. CDR3 coding DNA: TGTGCCAGCAGCTTAGCGGGGGGAACCGGGGATGAGCAGTTCTTC.

The chain carries TRBV18 and TRBJ1-1, with a tentative D call TRBD1 (5 bases). The germline V gene has CDR1 KGHSH and CDR2 LQKENI. V lost 0 bases and J lost 5, with 10 bases in between. The CDR3 is made up of 14 amino acids. CDR3 sequence: CASSPPQGGTEAFF. CDR3 nucleotides: TGTGCCAGCTCACCACCCCAGGGAGGGACTGAAGCTTTCTTT. The whole variable domain, remainder taken from reference TRBV18 and TRBJ1-1, is NAGVMQNPRHLVRRRGQEARLRCSPMKGHSHVYWYRQLPEEGLKFMVYLQKENIIDESGMPKERFSAEFPKEGPSILRIQQVVRGDSAAYFCASSPPQGGTEAFFGQGTRLTVV.

This clone was detected only a few times. The V call is TRBV5-1, the J call TRBJ1-6, with D uncertain. The CDR3 covers 13 residues. CDR1 and CDR2 from the germline V gene are SGHRS and YFSETQ. V was cut by 2 bases and J by 5 bases, with 5 bases left in between. The CDR3 DNA is TGCGCCAGCAGCTTCGACAATAATTCACCCCTCCACTTT. Protein product: CASSFDNNSPLHF.

The chain couples TRBV9 to TRBJ2-2, with 9 bases matching TRBD1. The CDR3 totals 16 residues. CDR1 and CDR2 from the germline V gene are SGDLS and YYNGEE. J was trimmed by 6 bases and V by 4 bases; bases with no gene match: 10. CDR3 sequence: CASSKTGTGRSGELFF. The CDR3 nucleotides read TGTGCCAGCAGCAAAACGGGGACAGGGAGGTCCGGGGAGCTGTTTTTT.

J is TRBJ2-7 and V is TRBV2; the match to TRBD1 covers 10 bases. Germline loops: CDR1 SNHLY, CDR2 FYNNEI. V was clipped by 7 bases and J by 3 bases; unmatched bases: 6. CDR3 length: 14 amino acids. The CDR3 DNA sequence: TGTGCCAGCACCCCAAGGACAGGGGGCTACGAGCAGTACTTC. This translates into CASTPRTGGYEQYF.

V is TRBV18 and J is TRBJ1-5; D is perhaps TRBD1 (6 bases). Per germline, CDR1 KGHSH and CDR2 LQKENI. The V end was cut by 3 bases, the J end by 7 bases, with 13 bases between. This CDR3 has 14 amino acids. CDR3 sequence reads: CASSPYRDIQPQHF. The CDR3 nucleotides read TGTGCCAGCTCACCGTACCGGGACATCCAGCCCCAGCATTTT.